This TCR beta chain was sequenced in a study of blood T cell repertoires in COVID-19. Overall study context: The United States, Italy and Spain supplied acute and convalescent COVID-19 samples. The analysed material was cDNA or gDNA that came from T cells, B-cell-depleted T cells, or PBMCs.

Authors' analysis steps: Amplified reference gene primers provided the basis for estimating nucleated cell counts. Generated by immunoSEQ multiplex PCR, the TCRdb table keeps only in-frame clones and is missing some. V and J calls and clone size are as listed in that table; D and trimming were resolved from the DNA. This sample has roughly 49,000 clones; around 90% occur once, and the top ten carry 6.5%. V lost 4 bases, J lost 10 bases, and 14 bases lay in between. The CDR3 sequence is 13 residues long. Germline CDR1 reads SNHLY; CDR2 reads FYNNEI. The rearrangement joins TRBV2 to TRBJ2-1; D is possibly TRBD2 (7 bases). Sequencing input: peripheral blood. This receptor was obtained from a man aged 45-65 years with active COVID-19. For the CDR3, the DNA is TGTGCCAGCAGTGGGGGAGGGGGTTGGGAGCAGTTCTTC. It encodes CASSGGGGWEQFF. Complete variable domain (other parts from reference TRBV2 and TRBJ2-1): EPEVTQTPSHQVTQMGQEVILRCVPISNHLYFYWYRQILGQKVEFLVSFYNNEISEKSEIFDDQFSVERPDGSNFTLKIRSTKLEDSAMYFCASSGGGGWEQFFGPGTRLTVL.